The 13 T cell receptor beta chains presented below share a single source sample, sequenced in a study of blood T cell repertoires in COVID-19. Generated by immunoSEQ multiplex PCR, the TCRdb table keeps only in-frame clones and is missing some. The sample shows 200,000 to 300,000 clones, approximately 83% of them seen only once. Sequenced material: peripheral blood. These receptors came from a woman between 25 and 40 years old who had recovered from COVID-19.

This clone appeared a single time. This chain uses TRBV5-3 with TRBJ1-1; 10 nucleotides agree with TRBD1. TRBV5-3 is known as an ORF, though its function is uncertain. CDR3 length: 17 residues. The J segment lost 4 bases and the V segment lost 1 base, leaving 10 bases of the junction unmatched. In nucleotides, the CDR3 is TGTGCCAGAAGCTTGAGGGACAGGGGACTTCAAGGCACTGAAGCTTTCTTT. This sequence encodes CARSLRDRGLQGTEAFF.

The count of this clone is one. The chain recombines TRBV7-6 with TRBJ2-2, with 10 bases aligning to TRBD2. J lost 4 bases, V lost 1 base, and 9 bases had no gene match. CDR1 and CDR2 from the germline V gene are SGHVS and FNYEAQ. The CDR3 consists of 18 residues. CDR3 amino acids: CASSLGLAGVPGTGELFF. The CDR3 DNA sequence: TGTGCCAGCAGCTTAGGGCTAGCGGGGGTCCCCGGCACCGGGGAGCTGTTTTTT.

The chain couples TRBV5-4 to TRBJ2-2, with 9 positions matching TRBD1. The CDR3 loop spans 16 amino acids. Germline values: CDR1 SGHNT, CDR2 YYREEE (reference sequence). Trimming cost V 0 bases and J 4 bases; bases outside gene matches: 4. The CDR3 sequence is CASSLAAGQGTGELFF. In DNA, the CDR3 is TGTGCCAGCAGCTTGGCCGCGGGACAGGGCACCGGGGAGCTGTTTTTT.

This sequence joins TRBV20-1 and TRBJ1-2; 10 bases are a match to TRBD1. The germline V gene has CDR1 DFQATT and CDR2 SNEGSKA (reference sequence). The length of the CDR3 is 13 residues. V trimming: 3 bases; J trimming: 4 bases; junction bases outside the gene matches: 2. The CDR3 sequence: CSASDRGLYGYTF. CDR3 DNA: TGCAGTGCTAGTGACAGGGGGCTCTATGGCTACACCTTC.

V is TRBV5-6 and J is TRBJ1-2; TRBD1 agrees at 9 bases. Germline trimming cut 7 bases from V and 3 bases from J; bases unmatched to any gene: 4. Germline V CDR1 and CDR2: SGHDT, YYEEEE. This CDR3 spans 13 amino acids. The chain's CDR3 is CASFRTGDYGYTF. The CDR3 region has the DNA TGTGCCAGCTTCAGGACAGGGGACTATGGCTACACCTTC.

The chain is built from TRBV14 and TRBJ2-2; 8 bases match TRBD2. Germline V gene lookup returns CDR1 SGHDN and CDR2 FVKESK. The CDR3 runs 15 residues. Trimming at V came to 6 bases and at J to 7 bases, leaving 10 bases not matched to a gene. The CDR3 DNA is TGTGCCAGCAGTCAAACTAGCGGTTGGGTCGGGGAGCTGTTTTTT. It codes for CASSQTSGWVGELFF.

This chain's CDR3 is CASSQGLAYEQYF. Written as DNA, the CDR3 is TGCGCCAGCAGCCAAGGACTAGCTTACGAGCAGTACTTC. The V and J genes are TRBV4-1 and TRBJ2-7; the match to TRBD2 covers 7 bases. Germline V lookup: CDR1 MGHRA, CDR2 YSYEKL. J gave up 4 bases and V 1 base, and 1 base lay outside the gene matches. The CDR3 runs to 13 residues.

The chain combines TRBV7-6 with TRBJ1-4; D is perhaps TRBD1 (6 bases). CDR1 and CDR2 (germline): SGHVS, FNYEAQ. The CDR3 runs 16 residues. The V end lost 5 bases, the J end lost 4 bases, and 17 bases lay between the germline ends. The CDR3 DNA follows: TGTGCCAGCAGCGCCGCTACAGGGAGGGGTAATGAAAAACTGTTTTTT. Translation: CASSAATGRGNEKLFF.

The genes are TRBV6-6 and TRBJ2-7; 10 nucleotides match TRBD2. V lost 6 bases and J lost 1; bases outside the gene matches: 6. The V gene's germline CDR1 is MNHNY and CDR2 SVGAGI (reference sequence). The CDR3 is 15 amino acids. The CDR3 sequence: CASRHTSGVSYEQYF. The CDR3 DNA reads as TGTGCCAGCAGGCATACTAGCGGGGTTTCCTACGAGCAGTACTTC.

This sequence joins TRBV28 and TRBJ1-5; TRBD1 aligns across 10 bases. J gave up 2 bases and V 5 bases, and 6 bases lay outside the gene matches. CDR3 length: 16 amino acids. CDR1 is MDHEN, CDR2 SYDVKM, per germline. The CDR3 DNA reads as TGTGCCAGCAGTATCACCGGGACAGGGGGCAATCAGCCCCAGCATTTT. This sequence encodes CASSITGTGGNQPQHF.

DNA of the CDR3: TGTGCCAGCAGCTTCAAAAATAGCTCCTACAATGAGCAGTTCTTC. It specifies CASSFKNSSYNEQFF. The V call is TRBV7-2, the J call TRBJ2-1; D is uncertain. Germline V CDR1 and CDR2: SGHTA, FQGNSA. CDR3 length equals 15 residues. V was pared by 3 bases and J by 0 bases, with 9 bases between. The full variable domain, completed using reference TRBV7-2 and TRBJ2-1, is GAGVSQSPSNKVTEKGKDVELRCDPISGHTALYWYRQSLGQGLEFLIYFQGNSAPDKSGLPSDRFSAERTGGSVSTLTIQRTQQEDSAVYLCASSFKNSSYNEQFFGPGTRLTVL.

The chain's CDR3 is CASRGVMDTQYF. In DNA, the CDR3 is TGTGCCAGCCGGGGGGTAATGGATACGCAGTATTTT. The rearrangement links TRBV28 to TRBJ2-3, with TRBD2 identical over 7 bases. Trimming took 8 bases from V and 6 from J; bases not matched to a gene: 5. In germline, CDR1 is MDHEN, CDR2 SYDVKM. This CDR3 is built from 12 residues.

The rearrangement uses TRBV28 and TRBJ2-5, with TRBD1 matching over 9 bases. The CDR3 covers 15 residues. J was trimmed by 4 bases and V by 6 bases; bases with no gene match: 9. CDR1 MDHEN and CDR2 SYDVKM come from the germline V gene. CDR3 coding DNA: TGTGCCAGCAGGCCTGACGGGACAGGGCGAGAGACCCAGTACTTC. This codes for CASRPDGTGRETQYF.